This TCR beta chain emerged from a study of cytomegalovirus exposure and HLA in healthy donors (dated by TCRdb to the late 2010s). Broadly, across the study: In an earlier analysis of 450 to 750 of the donors, less than 350 Gb of sequence data and approximately 120 million unique TCR beta sequences from some 170 million T cells were reported. Every repertoire in the discovery cohort had been generated on one and the same sequencing platform. The T cell repertoires of 666 subjects were profiled by immunosequencing and related to cytomegalovirus serostatus. An early release that covered 500 to 800 HLA-typed donors contained approximately 300 gigabases of sequencing data and around 80 million unique TCR sequences. A later analysis re-examined previously published TCR beta repertoires from 500 to 700 donors and added high-resolution HLA genotyping to investigate patterns of TCR occurrence. The study aimed to test whether signatures of past pathogen exposure could be identified by cataloging public T cell receptors. Of the approximately 400 genotyped donors, 80% to 90% were placed in the genetic ancestry cluster associated with self-reported Caucasian donors. The study combined high-throughput TCR immunosequencing, statistical association of individual TCRs with disease status, and machine learning to predict cytomegalovirus infection status. Rather than using new phenotypic data, the later analysis identified candidate immune exposures from TCR beta sequences and from how often those sequences occurred across donors. The number of donors typed differed by locus, with about 629-640 for A, B, C, DRB1 and DQB1, 522 for DQA1, 600 to 610 for DPA1, and under 490 for DPB1. A separate validation cohort of roughly 130 different subjects was used in addition to the approximately 700-subject first cohort. Across approximately 420 genotyped donors of the cohort, an average of roughly 230,000 unique TCR beta nucleotide sequences per donor were sequenced, and approximately 19% of those sequences were non-productive. An earlier analysis of about 620 of the donors applied high-throughput TCR beta sequencing to assess whether each TCR beta V gene segment acted as functional or pseudogenic. Four or five DR-DQ haplotypes were treated as single units for association and clustering because of strong linkage in the cohort. Donor age, sex, ethnicity and CMV serostatus were compiled together with the repertoire data. HLA typing included class I and class II loci at four-digit resolution. A later genetic analysis took genome-wide SNP genotypes for about 55% of the 666 donors and used that subset as a discovery cohort. Study-wide findings and limitations: Some IMGT-functional V segments, including TRBV6-2 and TRBV6-3, could not be told apart with the 87-base-pair reads, so those segments were excluded. When HLA alleles, especially DR and DQ, strongly co-occurred, TCR associations were difficult to assign to individual alleles. According to a later analysis, TCR association rates differed among HLA loci, with DRB1 alleles showing the most associated TCRs and HLA-C alleles showing the fewest. A cluster of highly shared sequence variants was judged likely to be a technical artifact of the sequencing pipeline. Compared with the roughly 670-donor mean, donors in an Asian-associated ancestry cluster had fewer N-insertions in productive TCRs, according to a later genetic analysis. A later genetic analysis associated a missense DCLRE1C variant with V-gene and J-gene trimming of TCR beta chains, and an independent cohort replicated the association. It was suggested by the authors that the approach could potentially be generalized to other disease states and immunological phenotypes. The earlier analysis of approximately 590 of the donors excluded over 15 rarely observed V segments, including chromosome 9 orphons, because counts were too low. Because HLA typing was missing for some donors at each locus, association tests included only the typed subset. In an earlier analysis of roughly 560 of the donors, most TCR beta V segments were observed in productive rearrangements about 90% or about 30% of the time, broadly matching IMGT annotations. In a later analysis, HLA-associated TCR beta chains showed more clonal expansion and lower generation probabilities than non-associated chains that were equally common. Correlated functional status among segregating V segments might be attributable to linkage disequilibrium, but an unknown experimental factor could not be ruled out. Only TCR beta chains were sequenced in this cohort, and the absence of alpha or paired-chain data limited detectable features. Most CMV-associated TCR beta chains appeared to be HLA-restricted in a later analysis, and the HLA associations seemed to be driven largely by CMV exposure. A few of the identified cytomegalovirus-associated TCR beta chains were confirmed in vitro to be specific for cytomegalovirus antigens. Cytomegalovirus status was reported to be diagnosed by the classifier with high specificity and sensitivity in both the original and validation cohorts. Most TCR sequences were seen in very few donors, while some public TCRs were found in many individuals. The study gave a list of 150 to 200 TCR beta chains associated with cytomegalovirus. A further reported finding was that TCR beta sequences accurately predicted the HLA-A and HLA-B alleles for most subjects in the first cohort. Roughly uniform sequencing depth across donors was assumed in presence/absence analyses, although this assumption may not hold. CMV serostatus was the only immune exposure information available for the cohort. A later analysis associated 15,000 or so TCR beta sequences with specific HLA alleles at a false discovery rate of 0.05. According to a later analysis, parvovirus B19, influenza, CMV and Epstein-Barr virus appeared linked to several top co-occurrence clusters.

There are 16 amino acids in the CDR3, from cysteine to phenylalanine inclusive. Only the CDR3 part of the read is kept: 48 bases, read in frame from the first base. For CDR1 and CDR2, the germline V gene lists SNHLY and FYNNEI. V loses 4 bases, J loses 2 bases, and the germline ends lie 17 bases apart. The cohort comprised around 690 healthy bone marrow donors. Cohort members were all nominally healthy when sampled, although unrecorded immune exposures were likely present. The donor tested CMV seronegative, placing the donor among the roughly 340 seronegative members of the cohort. A peripheral blood sample was provided by each donor, and peripheral blood mononuclear cells were used for TCR beta sequencing. Genomic DNA was extracted from the blood cell samples with the Qiagen DNeasy Blood Extraction Kit. Regarding this clone: It has no known antigen specificity. No much larger clone exists at a distance of one base, and base qualities are not known.

Libraries were constructed by the immunoSEQ multiplex PCR assay. The multiplex PCR relied on a mix of 60 forward primers for TCR Vbeta segments and 13 reverse primers for TCR Jbeta segments. Amplification of the CDR3 region of rearranged TCR beta genes was performed with a multiplex PCR assay on genomic DNA. The Illumina HiSeq System was used to sequence the amplified TCR beta libraries as 87-base-pair reads. As for how the authors treated the data: A later analysis counted tens of millions of unique TCR beta chains across the 550 to 700 repertoires, and 9.5 million to 11 million of these chains were shared by at least two donors. A nearest-neighbor algorithm error-corrected the raw reads and collapsed the reads into unique sequences, merging closely related sequences to remove PCR and sequencing errors. V, D and J gene segments were assigned by aligning CDR3 sequences to IMGT reference sequences. For a sequence to be retained, a match of at least six nucleotides to both a V gene segment and a J gene segment was required. A rearrangement counted as productive if the CDR3 had no stop codons and remained in frame with V and J, and every other rearrangement counted as non-productive. Following IMGT convention, CDR3 was defined as the stretch from the second conserved V-encoded cysteine to the conserved J-encoded phenylalanine. The earlier analysis of 500 to 650 of the donors excluded any sequence lacking an unambiguous match to a single V gene segment. An earlier analysis of some 500 of the donors classified V segments as functional when productive rearrangements were above 56.7% and as segregating when the standard deviation between donors was above 5%. A statistical classification framework was built for diagnosing cytomegalovirus status from the catalog of TCR beta chain sequences. A later analysis assigned V and J genes by comparing TCR nucleotide sequences with IMGT/GENE-DB human TR gene sequences. Using the TCRdist pipeline, a later analysis assigned CDR3 sequences along with most-parsimonious VDJ recombination scenarios. In a later analysis, every TCR beta chain was defined by the combination of its CDR3 amino acid sequence and its V-gene family, and reads without a unique V-gene family were dropped. In a later analysis, 450 to 600 highly shared, low-generation-probability nucleotide sequences were removed to address suspected cross-contamination and a sequencing artifact. A later analysis calculated a clonal expansion index for each public chain from normalized within-repertoire ranks of inferred template counts. A later analysis computed generation probabilities with a VDJ recombination model fitted to out-of-frame rearrangements, and checked the results against IGoR. In a later analysis, TCR-TCR, TCR-HLA and TCR-CMV co-occurrence was scored with hypergeometric tests, and a repertoire-size bias correction was applied to TCR pairs. To estimate false discovery rates, a later analysis permuted the HLA or CMV assignments 20 times. In a later analysis, co-occurring TCRs were grouped using DBSCAN, with TCRdist sequence similarity added in when clustering inside HLA-allele-positive subsets. For co-occurrence clustering, repertoires with fewer than 30,000 or more than 120,000 public chains were excluded, along with four to six repertoires with anomalous nucleotide sharing. TCRdb re-hosts the immuneACCESS table, in-frame sequences only. Its copies lack some clones; in the studies checked, an unresolved V gene accounts for under half of them, and the cause for the rest is not known. The V and J calls and clone size were taken over from that table, and D and trimming were inferred from the DNA. The sample table holds about 130,000 clones, of which approximately 80% were seen once. The biggest ten clones account for 1.2% of the sample.

The sequenced material came from PBMCs. The receptor comes from a girl aged 2-15 years in good health and CMV-seronegative. The chain joins TRBV2 to TRBJ1-2, with the D gene uncertain. The CDR3 has the sequence CASSGREEGSNYGYTF. The DNA reads as follows: TGTGCCAGCAGTGGAAGGGAGGAGGGATCGAACTATGGCTACACCTTC.